This T cell receptor beta chain was retrieved from a study of T-cell reconstitution after alpha-beta-depleted transplantation in children. The CDR3 extends over 15 amino acids. The germline CDR1 and CDR2 sequences are MNHEY and SVGEGT. Deletions cut 2 bases from V and 1 base from J, with 10 bases between. Preparation of the TCRbeta library used unique molecular identifiers. TCRdb reprocessed the PCR reads via MiXCR and lists one record per CDR3 protein. There are a few hundred thousand distinct CDR3 sequences in the sample; 9.5% to 13% occur only once, and 4.5% to 6.5% lies in the top ten. This clonotype has just a few counts.

The sequence came from a human donor who donated a stem cell graft to a child with acute myeloid leukemia. Sequencing used PBMCs from the stem cell graft donor, obtained from the stem cell graft. The V and J genes are TRBV6-2 or TRBV6-3 and TRBJ2-3; D is uncertain. The CDR3 nucleotides read TGTGCCAGCAGTTACGGGAATAGGGGCACAGATACGCAGTATTTT. Its protein is CASSYGNRGTDTQYF.